This T cell receptor (beta chain) came from a study of blood T cell repertoires in COVID-19 (TCRdb year 2020). About the investigation overall: Samples covering the acute and convalescent phases of COVID-19 were provided by collaborators in the United States, Italy and Spain. The dataset comprised deeply sampled blood TCRbeta repertoires from subjects exposed to, actively infected with, or recovered from COVID-19. The prospective study material was composed of cDNA or gDNA derived from T cells, B-cell-depleted T cells, or PBMCs. The repertoires were released in a freely available public database intended as a resource for research on the immune response to SARS-CoV-2. Sample metadata almost always included a de-identified subject ID, COVID-19 status, age in years and sex. Samples came from the ongoing ImmuneRACE study (first 160 participants) plus 1,254 subjects from 6 global collaborators. HLA class I and class II types, where available, came from metadata supplied by the sample provider rather than from assay-based typing.

At one collaborating source in Seattle, patients were enrolled during active infection and were followed longitudinally through the course of disease. Each collaborating institution followed its own protocols to collect whole blood in K2EDTA tubes. Collaborator samples were shipped for TCRbeta analysis as frozen whole blood, isolated PBMCs, or DNA extracted from either sample type. The immunoSEQ Assay, a bias-controlled multiplex PCR, was used to amplify TCRbeta CDR3 regions from genomic DNA. Per the authors' processing: The number of nucleated cells in each sample was estimated by amplification of reference gene primers within the assay. To quantify the absolute abundance of each unique TCRbeta CDR3 rearrangement, sequence reads were collapsed and filtered. For each sample, productive Simpson clonality was calculated by taking the square root of Simpson's diversity index across productive rearrangements. Imported from immuneACCESS, the table was reduced by TCRdb to in-frame sequences with V and J called. These copies leave out some clones; in studies compared against another copy, an unresolved V gene accounts for under half, and the cause of the remainder is not known. The DNA gave D and trimming, while V, J and clone size come from that table. This sample lists 210,000 or so clones; approximately 83% were detected once. The top ten hold 1.3% of the sample.

Summary of the overall study and its limitations: How much clinical and demographic metadata was included differed by source and by participant, and the metadata was provided uncurated.

Remarks on this clone: It lacks a known antigen. No base quality values were provided; no much bigger clone lies one nucleotide off.

V is trimmed back by 4 bases and J by 5 bases, and the junction contains 7 bases that no gene match accounts for. The germline V gene (reference sequence) yields GTSNPN for CDR1 and SVGIG for CDR2. CDR3 length: 14 amino acids, cysteine to phenylalanine. Solely the CDR3 DNA is kept, with 42 bases framed from the first base. Material: peripheral blood. The TCR sequence derives from a woman between 25 and 40 years old with COVID-19, enrolled during active disease. The chain couples TRBV30 to TRBJ2-5; the junction holds 10 bases that match TRBD2. The DNA sequence reads TGTGCCTGGACGATAGCGGGAGGATCCGAGACCCAGTACTTC. Translation gives CAWTIAGGSETQYF.